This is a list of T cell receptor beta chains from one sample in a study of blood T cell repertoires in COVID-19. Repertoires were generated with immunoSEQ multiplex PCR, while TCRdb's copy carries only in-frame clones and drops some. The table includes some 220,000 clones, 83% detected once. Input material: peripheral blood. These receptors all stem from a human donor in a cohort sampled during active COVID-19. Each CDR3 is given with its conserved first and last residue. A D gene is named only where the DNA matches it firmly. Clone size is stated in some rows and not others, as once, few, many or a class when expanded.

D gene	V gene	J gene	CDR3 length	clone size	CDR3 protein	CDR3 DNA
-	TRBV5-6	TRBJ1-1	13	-	CASSDTSNTEAFF	TGTGCCAGCAGCGATACATCGAACACTGAAGCTTTCTTT
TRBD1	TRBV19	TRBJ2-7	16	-	CASSVTGTGISYEQYF	TGTGCCAGTAGTGTAACCGGGACAGGGATATCCTACGAGCAGTACTTC
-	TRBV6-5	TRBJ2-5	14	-	CASRPERRGETQYF	TGTGCCAGCAGACCTGAGAGGCGAGGGGAGACCCAGTACTTC
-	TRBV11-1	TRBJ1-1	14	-	CASSFLSLNTEAFF	TGTGCCAGCAGCTTCTTAAGCCTGAACACTGAAGCTTTCTTT
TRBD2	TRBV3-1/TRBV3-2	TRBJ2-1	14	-	CASSPVAGRNEQFF	TGTGCCAGCAGCCCGGTAGCGGGTAGGAATGAGCAGTTCTTC
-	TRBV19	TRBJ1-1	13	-	CASRLKSNTEAFF	TGTGCCAGCCGTCTAAAATCGAACACTGAAGCTTTCTTT
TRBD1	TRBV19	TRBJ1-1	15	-	CASSSGGSLNTEAFF	TGTGCCAGTAGTTCAGGGGGAAGTCTGAACACTGAAGCTTTCTTT
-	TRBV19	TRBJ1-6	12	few	CASSMGDSPLHF	TGTGCCAGTAGTATGGGAGATTCACCCCTCCACTTT
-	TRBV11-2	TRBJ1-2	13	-	CASSLQGIAGYTF	TGTGCCAGCAGCCTCCAGGGGATAGCTGGCTACACCTTC
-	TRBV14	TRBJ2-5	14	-	CASSPLRSQETQYF	TGTGCCAGCAGCCCCCTCCGGTCTCAAGAGACCCAGTACTTC
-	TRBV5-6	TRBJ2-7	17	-	CASSLRTVIPPGYEQYF	TGTGCCAGCAGCTTGAGGACAGTTATCCCTCCGGGATACGAGCAGTACTTC
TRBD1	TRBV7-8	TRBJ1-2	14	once	CASSPDRVRYGYTF	TGTGCCAGCAGCCCGGACAGGGTGAGGTATGGCTACACCTTC
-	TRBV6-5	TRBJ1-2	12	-	CASSSDSYGYTF	TGTGCCAGCAGTTCCGACTCCTATGGCTACACCTTC
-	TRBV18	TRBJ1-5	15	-	CASSPDGSSNQPQHF	TGTGCCAGCTCACCTGACGGGTCTAGCAATCAGCCCCAGCATTTT
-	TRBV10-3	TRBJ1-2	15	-	CAITSTTELSGGYTF	TGTGCCATCACCTCTACGACAGAGCTATCAGGTGGCTACACCTTC
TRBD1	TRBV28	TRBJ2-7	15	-	CASSSPTGGWDEQYF	TGTGCCAGCAGTTCCCCGACAGGGGGTTGGGACGAGCAGTACTTC
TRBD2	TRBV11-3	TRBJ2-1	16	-	CASSLGELAGRDEQFF	TGTGCCAGCAGCTTAGGCGAACTAGCGGGAAGAGATGAGCAGTTCTTC
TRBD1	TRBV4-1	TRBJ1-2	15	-	CASSPGQGANYGYTF	TGCGCCAGCAGCCCCGGACAGGGTGCTAACTATGGCTACACCTTC
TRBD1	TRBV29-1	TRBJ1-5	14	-	CSVGGQGGNQPQHF	TGCAGCGTTGGGGGACAGGGAGGCAATCAGCCCCAGCATTTT
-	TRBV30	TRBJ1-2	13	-	CAWTPGRTYGYTF	TGTGCCTGGACCCCGGGGAGGACCTATGGCTACACCTTC
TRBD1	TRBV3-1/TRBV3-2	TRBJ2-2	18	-	CASSQWTGLQDGPGELFF	TGTGCCAGCAGCCAATGGACAGGGCTCCAGGATGGACCCGGGGAGCTGTTTTTT
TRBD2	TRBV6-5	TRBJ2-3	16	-	CASSYSRTSGTDTQYF	TGTGCCAGCAGTTACTCGAGGACTAGCGGCACAGATACGCAGTATTTT
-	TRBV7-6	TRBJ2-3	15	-	CASSLAGHNTDTQYF	TGTGCCAGCAGCTTAGCCGGACACAACACAGATACGCAGTATTTT
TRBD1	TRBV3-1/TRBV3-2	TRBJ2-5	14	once	CASSLGQGQETQYF	TGTGCCAGCAGCCTAGGACAGGGGCAGGAGACCCAGTACTTC
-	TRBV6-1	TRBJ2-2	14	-	CASSENPGTGELFF	TGTGCCAGCAGTGAAAATCCGGGAACCGGGGAGCTGTTTTTT
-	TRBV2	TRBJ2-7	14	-	CASSPRTVGNEQYF	TGTGCCAGCAGTCCTCGGACGGTCGGGAACGAGCAGTACTTC
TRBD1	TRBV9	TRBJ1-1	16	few	CASSTSDRAGYTEAFF	TGTGCCAGCAGCACTTCGGACAGGGCTGGTTACACTGAAGCTTTCTTT
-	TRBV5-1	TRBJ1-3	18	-	CASSLALPQGGGGNTIYF	TGCGCCAGCAGCTTGGCTCTACCTCAGGGAGGAGGTGGAAACACCATATATTTT
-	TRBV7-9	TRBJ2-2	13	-	CASSLDIAGELFF	TGTGCCAGCAGCTTAGACATCGCCGGGGAGCTGTTTTTT